The clone carrying this T cell receptor (beta chain) was counted ten times or more. The investigators amplified TCR beta CDR3 regions from RNA transcripts. When the TCR CDR3 underwent first-round RT-PCR, the HTBI primer set was used. TCRdb re-analysed the multiplex PCR reads in MiXCR, keeping a single row per CDR3 protein. The table lists hundreds of thousands of distinct CDR3 sequences, around 14% of them singletons, with approximately 7.5% in the top ten. Germline V gene sequence: CDR1 LGHDT, CDR2 YNNKEL (reference sequence). Trimming cost V 4 bases and J 7 bases, with 8 bases left between them. The CDR3 sequence is 12 residues long. Diagnoses rested on clinical symptoms, serum thyroxine and TRAb, thyroid ultrasound and orbital computed tomography. The data are from a study of T cells in Graves' hyperthyroidism and ophthalmopathy.

The chain recombines TRBV3-1 with TRBJ2-1, with TRBD1 as a possible D gene (5 bases). The receptor was isolated from a woman younger than 35 with Graves' hyperthyroidism. The sequenced material came from blood. CDR3 in amino acids: CASSLGPNEQFF. CDR3 nucleotides: TGTGCCAGCAGCCTGGGGCCAAATGAGCAGTTCTTC.